Presented here are 17 T cell receptor beta chains from one specimen sequenced in a study of post-analysis software for immune sequencing data. Built from TCR beta cDNA, the libraries had unique molecular identifiers in them. TCRdb reprocessed the PCR reads via MiXCR and lists one record per CDR3 protein. This table holds about 620,000 distinct CDR3 sequences, about 40% found once. Findings and caveats of the study: Five or six TRBV segments, TRBV5-6, TRBV5-1 and TRBV20-1 among them, were found more frequent in patients than controls.

The antigens these receptors bind are not known. The source material was blood. The receptors come from a girl aged 5-17 years with multiple sclerosis.

This clonotype has just one count. The genes are TRBV12-3 or TRBV12-4 and TRBJ1-1; TRBD1 aligns across 10 bases. The CDR3 runs to 14 residues. The V gene end was trimmed by 5 bases and the J gene end by 4 bases; junction bases not matched to a gene: 4. The chain's CDR3 is CASSGDRGGTEAFF. The CDR3 region has the DNA TGTGCCAGCAGTGGGGACAGGGGAGGCACTGAAGCTTTCTTT.

The rearrangement uses TRBV5-6 and TRBJ2-6; D gene ambiguous. This CDR3 has 14 amino acids. Deletions cut 4 bases from V and 5 bases from J, with 10 bases between. Germline V lookup: CDR1 SGHDT, CDR2 YYEEEE. The CDR3 DNA sequence: TGTGCCAGCAGCCTGTGGGTCCGGGCCAACGTCCTGACTTTC. Protein sequence: CASSLWVRANVLTF.

This clonotype was counted a few times. V is TRBV10-2 and J is TRBJ2-7; 12 nucleotides line up with TRBD2. There are 16 residues in the CDR3. Trimming took 6 bases from V and 1 from J; bases not matched to a gene: 7. Per germline, CDR1 WSHSY and CDR2 SAAADI. As DNA, the CDR3 is TGCGCCAGCAGGAATGAGCTAGCGGGAGGGTCCTACGAGCAGTACTTC. Translating gives CASRNELAGGSYEQYF.

This rearrangement joins TRBV7-8 to TRBJ2-1; D is unclear. The germline gives CDR1 SGHVS, CDR2 FQNEAQ. This CDR3 comprises 16 residues. Trimming removed 2 bases at V and 1 base at J, with 12 bases between. CDR3 loop: CASSLYVETSYNEQFF. CDR3 DNA: TGTGCCAGCAGCTTATATGTGGAGACGTCCTACAATGAGCAGTTCTTC.

This clonotype was seen a handful of times. The gene calls are TRBV4-1 and TRBJ1-2; 7 nucleotides line up with TRBD1. The CDR3 loop spans 17 amino acids. Germline V CDR1 and CDR2: MGHRA, YSYEKL. V was clipped by 2 bases and J by 3 bases; unmatched bases: 12. The CDR3 spells CASSQSTETGRDYGYTF. CDR3 coding DNA: TGCGCCAGCAGCCAATCCACTGAGACAGGGAGGGACTATGGCTACACCTTC.

V usage is TRBV12-3 or TRBV12-4 and J usage is TRBJ1-1; D call uncertain. This CDR3 region has 12 residues. V dropped 6 bases and J dropped 1 base, with 6 bases sitting between them. For the CDR3, the DNA is TGTGCCAGCAGACAGACGAACACTGAAGCTTTCTTT. This encodes CASRQTNTEAFF.

The chain couples TRBV12-3 or TRBV12-4 to TRBJ1-5; 7 bases map to TRBD1. The length of the CDR3 is 14 residues. V shed 2 bases, J shed 6 bases, and the junction held 4 bases outside the gene matches. The CDR3: CASSLYRDSQPQHF. Here the CDR3 DNA reads TGTGCCAGCAGTTTATACCGGGACAGTCAGCCCCAGCATTTT.

The V and J genes are TRBV12-3 or TRBV12-4 and TRBJ1-5; D gene unclear. V dropped 2 bases and J dropped 3 bases, with 11 bases sitting between them. The CDR3 extends over 15 amino acids. The CDR3 here is CASSLIEWANQPQHF. As DNA, the CDR3 is TGTGCCAGCAGTTTAATAGAATGGGCCAATCAGCCCCAGCATTTT.

The J gene is TRBJ2-1, the V gene TRBV27, with D hard to call. V was cut by 5 bases and J by 8 bases, with 13 bases left in between. The CDR3 is 13 amino acids. Germline V gives CDR1 MNHEY, CDR2 SMNVEV (reference sequence). Here the CDR3 reads CASSPAPGYEQFF. CDR3 nucleotides: TGTGCCAGCAGTCCCGCTCCTGGGTATGAGCAGTTCTTC.

This clonotype has just a few counts. V is TRBV20-1 and J is TRBJ2-7; D possibly corresponds to TRBD1 (5 bases). Trimming stripped 0 bases from V and 3 bases from J, with 12 bases between. The CDR3 contains 14 residues. The germline gives CDR1 DFQATT, CDR2 SNEGSKA (reference sequence). CDR3 region: CSARDLTDSYEQYF. DNA of the CDR3: TGCAGTGCTAGAGATCTTACTGACAGCTACGAGCAGTACTTC.

The chain uses TRBV7-6 and TRBJ2-1, with TRBD2 identical over 8 bases. The CDR3 runs to 16 residues. The germline V gene encodes CDR1 SGHVS and CDR2 FNYEAQ. V shed 0 bases, J shed 8 bases, and the junction held 9 bases outside the gene matches. The CDR3 sequence: CASSLARGDVGHEQFF. The CDR3 DNA reads as TGTGCCAGCAGCTTAGCGCGGGGGGACGTAGGCCATGAGCAGTTCTTC.

Only a few counts were recorded for this clonotype. V usage is TRBV10-3 and J usage is TRBJ2-4; 10 bases fit TRBD2. With the DNA end fitting TRBJ2-7 better, the J assignment may be wrong. The CDR3 spans 16 residues. Germline V lookup: CDR1 ENHRY, CDR2 SYGVKD. The CDR3, as DNA: TGTGCCATCAGCGGATCTAGCGGGAGCGGGTATCACGAGCAGTACTTC. Encoded protein: CAISGSSGSGYHEQYF.

The chain is built from TRBV7-8 and TRBJ2-1; TRBD2 aligns across 9 bases. Germline V lookup: CDR1 SGHVS, CDR2 FQNEAQ. Trimming at V came to 10 bases and at J to 8 bases, leaving 12 bases not matched to a gene. This CDR3 spans 14 amino acids. CDR3 residues: CAIRGREGLYEQFF. The CDR3 nucleotides read TGTGCCATTCGGGGGCGGGAGGGCCTCTATGAGCAGTTCTTC.

This sequence joins TRBV7-9 and TRBJ2-3; 8 nucleotides agree with TRBD2. Germline V gene data show CDR1 as SEHNR and CDR2 as FQNEAQ (reference sequence). J gave up 7 bases and V 5 bases, and 8 bases lay outside the gene matches. This CDR3 has 14 residues. In nucleotides, the CDR3 is TGTGCCAGCAGCCAAGGACTAGCCATGCATACGCAGTATTTT. Protein product: CASSQGLAMHTQYF.

The chain links TRBV7-9 to TRBJ2-1; TRBD2 agrees at 13 bases. V lost 3 bases and J lost 9; bases outside the gene matches: 8. The CDR3 spans 16 residues. Germline assignment: CDR1 SEHNR and CDR2 FQNEAQ (reference sequence). The CDR3 coding sequence is TGTGCCAGCAGCTTCGCCGGACTAGCGGGAGTCCGTGAGCAGTTCTTC. Its translation: CASSFAGLAGVREQFF.

The chain links TRBV6-6 to TRBJ1-1, with TRBD1 as a possible D gene (6 bases). Germline assignment: CDR1 MNHNY and CDR2 SVGAGI (reference sequence). Trimming removed 7 bases at V and 0 bases at J, with 12 bases between. CDR3 length: 14 residues. CDR3 residues: CASKVGGMNTEAFF. The CDR3 bases are TGTGCCAGCAAGGTAGGGGGGATGAACACTGAAGCTTTCTTT.

This clonotype was picked up one time. The chain carries TRBV6-1 and TRBJ2-5, with 7 bases that match TRBD1. This CDR3 is built from 15 residues. Trimming removed 6 bases from V and 0 bases from J; junction bases left unmatched: 7. Germline V CDR1 and CDR2: MNHNS, SASEGT. The CDR3 coding sequence is TGTGCCAGCAGAGCACAGGGGTGGCACCAAGAGACCCAGTACTTC. As protein: CASRAQGWHQETQYF.